These 3 T cell receptor beta chains share one sample of origin, sequenced in a study of T cell responses to AZD1222 COVID-19 vaccine. Here immunoSEQ multiplex PCR was the method, and the copy in TCRdb shows in-frame clones only, minus some. Of approximately 190,000 clones listed, about 94% are singletons. Sequenced material: peripheral blood, taken on day 0 of AZD1222 vaccination. Source of these receptors: an adult in good health.

A single count supports this clone. The chain recombines TRBV28 with TRBJ2-3; D may be TRBD2 (7 bases). The CDR3 is 17 residues long. Germline loops: CDR1 MDHEN, CDR2 SYDVKM. The V end lost 4 bases, the J end lost 0 bases, and 17 bases lay between the germline ends. Written as DNA, the CDR3 is TGTGCCAGCAGTTACCTCCGGGGGGCAGCTAGCACAGATACGCAGTATTTT. This encodes CASSYLRGAASTDTQYF.

The chain carries TRBV7-2 and TRBJ2-3; D is perhaps TRBD1 (8 bases). The germline V gene encodes CDR1 SGHTA and CDR2 FQGNSA. Trimming left V 5 bases short and J 4 bases short, with 16 bases between. This CDR3 has 15 residues. The CDR3 region is CASSRTGGRADTQYF. The CDR3 DNA reads TGTGCCAGCAGCCGTACAGGGGGGAGGGCAGATACGCAGTATTTT.

The gene calls are TRBV12-3 or TRBV12-4 and TRBJ1-2; TRBD1 might be the D (6 bases). This CDR3 has 11 residues. V lost 10 bases, J lost 6 bases, and 12 bases lay in between. The CDR3 nucleotides are TGTGCCACAGAGACAGGACATGGCTACACCTTC. Translating it yields CATETGHGYTF.